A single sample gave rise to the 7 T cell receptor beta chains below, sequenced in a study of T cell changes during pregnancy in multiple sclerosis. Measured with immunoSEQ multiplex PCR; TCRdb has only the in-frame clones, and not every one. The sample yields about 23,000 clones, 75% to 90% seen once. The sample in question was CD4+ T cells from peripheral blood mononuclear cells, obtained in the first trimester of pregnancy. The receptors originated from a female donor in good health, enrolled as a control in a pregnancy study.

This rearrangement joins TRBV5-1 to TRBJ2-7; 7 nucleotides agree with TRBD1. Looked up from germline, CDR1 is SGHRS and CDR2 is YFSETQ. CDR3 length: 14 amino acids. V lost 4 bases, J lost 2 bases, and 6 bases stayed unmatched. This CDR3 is CASSPRQGPYEQYF. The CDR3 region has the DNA TGCGCCAGCAGCCCGAGACAGGGTCCCTACGAGCAGTACTTC.

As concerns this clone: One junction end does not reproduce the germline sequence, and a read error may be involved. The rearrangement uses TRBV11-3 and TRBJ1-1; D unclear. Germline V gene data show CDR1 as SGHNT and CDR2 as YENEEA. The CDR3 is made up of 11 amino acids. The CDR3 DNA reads TGTGCCAGCAGCTTAGGCCCGAGCGTCAGTTTT. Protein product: CASSLGPSVSF.

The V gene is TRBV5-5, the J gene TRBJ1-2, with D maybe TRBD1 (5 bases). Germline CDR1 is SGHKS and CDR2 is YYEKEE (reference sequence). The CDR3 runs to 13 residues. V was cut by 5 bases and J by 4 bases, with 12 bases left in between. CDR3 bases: TGTGCCAGCAGTCGCCGGGGGGGCTATGGCTACACCTTC. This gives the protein CASSRRGGYGYTF. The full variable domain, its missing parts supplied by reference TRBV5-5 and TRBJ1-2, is DAGVTQSPTHLIKTRGQQVTLRCSPISGHKSVSWYQQVLGQGPQFIFQYYEKEERGRGNFPDRFSARQFPNYSSELNVNALLLGDSALYLCASSRRGGYGYTFGSGTRLTVV.

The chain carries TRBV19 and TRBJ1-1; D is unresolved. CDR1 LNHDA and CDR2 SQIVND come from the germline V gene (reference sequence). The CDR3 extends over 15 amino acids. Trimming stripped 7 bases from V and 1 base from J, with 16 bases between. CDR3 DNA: TGTGCCAGTACCCCCATGAGTGCCGGGAACACTGAAGCTTTCTTT. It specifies CASTPMSAGNTEAFF.

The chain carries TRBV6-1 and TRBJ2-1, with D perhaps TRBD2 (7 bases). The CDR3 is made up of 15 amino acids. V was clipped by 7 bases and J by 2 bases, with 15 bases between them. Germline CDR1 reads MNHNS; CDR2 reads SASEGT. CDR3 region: CASNPAGAAYNEQFF. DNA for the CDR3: TGTGCCAGCAATCCGGCGGGGGCAGCCTACAATGAGCAGTTCTTC.

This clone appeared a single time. CDR3 in amino acids: CASSVPGQAADTQYF. The CDR3 DNA follows: TGTGCCAGCAGTGTTCCGGGACAGGCGGCCGATACGCAGTATTTT. This chain links TRBV6-6 with TRBJ2-3, with 8 bases identical to TRBD1. Germline CDR1 is MNHNY and CDR2 is SVGAGI (reference sequence). This CDR3 contains 15 residues. Trimming cost V 5 bases and J 6 bases; bases outside gene matches: 10.

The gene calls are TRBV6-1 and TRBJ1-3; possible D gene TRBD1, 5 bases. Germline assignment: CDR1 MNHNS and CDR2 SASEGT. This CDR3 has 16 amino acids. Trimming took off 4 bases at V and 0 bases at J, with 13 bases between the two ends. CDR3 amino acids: CASSGHDSHSGNTIYF. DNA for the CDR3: TGTGCCAGCAGTGGACACGACAGCCACTCTGGAAACACCATATATTTT.